This T cell receptor beta chain was recovered during a study of shared clonotypes between healthy human individuals. Study-wide results and caveats: Several donors held approximately 4.5% of naive CD4 clonotypes in common.

The V gene end was trimmed by 4 bases and the J gene end by 0 bases; junction bases not matched to a gene: 3. The CDR3 is 14 amino acids. Germline CDR1 reads SEHNR; CDR2 reads FQNEAQ (reference sequence). As for this clone: Antigen unknown.

Measured with immunoSEQ multiplex PCR; TCRdb has only the in-frame clones, and not every one. The sample has a few million clones, 90% to 97% seen once. This chain links TRBV7-9 with TRBJ2-7, with 7 bases fitting TRBD2. This TCR was sampled from a man between 18 and 29 years old in good health. The sequencing sample was made of naive CD4+ T cells sorted from blood. Subset here: CD45RA+ positively selected. The CDR3 bases are TGTGCCAGCAGCTACGGGGGGAGCTCCTACGAGCAGTACTTC. Its translation is CASSYGGSSYEQYF.